This T cell receptor (beta chain) was retrieved from a study of radiotherapy plus CTLA-4 blockade in lung cancer. Study at large: Objective responses were seen in around 17% of patients, disease control in approximately 29%. Study observations and caveats: The study found tumor-derived TCR clones expanded in blood after radiotherapy plus ipilimumab. Early clone dynamics of blood T cells, plus interferon-beta, reportedly predicted response best.

Profiling relied on immunoSEQ multiplex PCR, and the TCRdb table lists in-frame clones only, not all of them. Of about 31,000 clones detected, more than 70% appear once; the ten largest clones hold around 4.5%. This clone has a handful of counts. Antigen unknown. The germline V gene encodes CDR1 LNHDA and CDR2 SQIVND (reference sequence). The V end was cut by 3 bases, the J end by 7 bases, with 12 bases between. The CDR3 loop spans 13 amino acids. Patients with chemo-refractory metastatic non-small-cell lung cancer received focal radiation plus CTLA-4 blockade with ipilimumab. This receptor was obtained from a human donor with non-small cell lung cancer whose response to radiotherapy plus ipilimumab could not be evaluated. The specimen was peripheral blood, collected from a patient treated with radiotherapy plus ipilimumab. The chain links TRBV19 to TRBJ1-2; tentative D call: TRBD1 (5 bases). The CDR3: CASSMVPGRGYTF. CDR3 sequence (DNA): TGTGCCAGTAGTATGGTCCCAGGGCGTGGCTACACCTTC.